These T cell receptor beta chains were read from a single sample in a study of technical replicates of blood from a handful of donors. Only in-frame clones appear in the TCRdb table, and some are missing; sequencing was by immunoSEQ multiplex PCR. The sample shows about 48,000 clones, 92% of them seen only once. Sequenced input: PBMCs. These TCRs come from a human donor in good health. Some clones in this sample may be carry-over from other donors' samples. CDR3s leave out the opening cysteine and the closing phenylalanine or tryptophan.

v_gene,j_gene,len,CDR3aa
TRBV19,TRBJ1-2,16,ASSAVSTGTGKLYGYT
TRBV19,TRBJ2-7,14,ASSIFSGGTRYEQY
TRBV28,TRBJ2-3,11,ASSDSVTDTQY
TRBV13,TRBJ2-3,13,ASSLKGSGTDTQY
TRBV30,TRBJ1-6,12,ASKGGAGNSPLH
TRBV29-1,TRBJ2-7,16,SVELPEAGGNLVNEQY
TRBV27,TRBJ2-5,13,ASSGLAVGEETQY
TRBV10-3,TRBJ2-7,12,AISKTGGAYEQY
TRBV4-2,TRBJ2-7,12,ASSQSDRGGEQY
TRBV6-1,TRBJ1-1,12,ASRTRQGSTEAF
TRBV12-5,TRBJ1-5,18,ASGLTLTDSSFNSNQPQH
TRBV9,TRBJ2-3,14,ASSVGAALGPDTQY
TRBV2,TRBJ1-6,11,ASSSQINSPLH
TRBV19,TRBJ2-1,10,ASSSLGVEQF
TRBV6-5,TRBJ2-7,14,ASSYRAGGARNEQY
TRBV4-1,TRBJ2-3,16,ASSHNFLRGGASDTQY
TRBV5-1,TRBJ1-2,12,ASSPDLTGDGYT
TRBV4-3,TRBJ2-1,13,ASSQDRPGFNEQF
TRBV7-9,TRBJ1-3,10,ASRKRVNTIY
TRBV4-1,TRBJ1-5,13,ASSQTDRVHQPQH
TRBV5-1,TRBJ2-3,11,ASSLRGGDTQY
TRBV15,TRBJ2-7,12,ATVSTGLPYEQY
TRBV6-5,TRBJ1-1,11,ASSWTENTEAF
TRBV5-1,TRBJ1-2,11,ASSLQGADGYT
TRBV7-9,TRBJ1-3,11,ATGQLSGNTIY
TRBV6-6,TRBJ2-1,14,ASSTPSRRLYNEQF
TRBV27,TRBJ2-7,12,ASSRRDYPYEQY
TRBV5-1,TRBJ2-3,14,ASSLGLAGRTDTQY
TRBV5-4,TRBJ2-1,13,ASSLGGGDYNEQF
TRBV9,TRBJ1-4,14,ASSVAGQTFNEKLF
TRBV19,TRBJ1-4,8,ASSSGKLF
TRBV4-1,TRBJ2-5,15,ASSQDSVAGGRETQY
TRBV18,TRBJ1-1,13,ASSPNLGGNTEAF
TRBV19,TRBJ2-3,11,ASSTFGGDTQY
TRBV4-2,TRBJ2-3,13,ASSQETGRGDTQY
TRBV5-4,TRBJ2-3,14,ASSFTGLISTDTQY
TRBV1,TRBJ2-7,9,TVYSSGEQY
TRBV9,TRBJ2-7,10,ASSVQVYEQY
TRBV5-1,TRBJ2-1,12,ASMVLDSYNEQF
TRBV4-1,TRBJ1-6,13,ASSQERGGNSPLH
TRBV4-1,TRBJ1-1,13,ASSQGSGGLTQAF
TRBV4-2,TRBJ2-7,16,ASSQEGPGGGGSYEQY
TRBV6-5,TRBJ1-2,13,ASNPQGSSNYGYT
TRBV5-6,TRBJ2-4,15,ASSYWMGLLAKNIQY
TRBV4-1,TRBJ1-1,14,ASSQGVQGGDTEAF
TRBV6-5,TRBJ1-2,11,ASSYPGSQVYT
TRBV2,TRBJ2-3,13,ASSLAGAPADTQY
TRBV10-3,TRBJ1-6,12,AISGPGQFTPLH
TRBV30,TRBJ2-1,13,AWSLGLAGGGEQF